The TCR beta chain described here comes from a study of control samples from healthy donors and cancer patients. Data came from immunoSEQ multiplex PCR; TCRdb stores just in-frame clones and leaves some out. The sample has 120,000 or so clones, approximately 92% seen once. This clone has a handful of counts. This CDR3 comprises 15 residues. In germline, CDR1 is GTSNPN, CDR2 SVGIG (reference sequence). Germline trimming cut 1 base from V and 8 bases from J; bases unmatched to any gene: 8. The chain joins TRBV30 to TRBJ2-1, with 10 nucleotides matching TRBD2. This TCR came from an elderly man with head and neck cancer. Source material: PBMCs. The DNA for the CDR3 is TGTGCCTGGAGTGCGAGCGGGAGGGCCTGGGATGAGCAGTTCTTC. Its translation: CAWSASGRAWDEQFF.